A selection of T cell receptor beta chains follows, all from one sample in a study of blood T cell repertoires in COVID-19. Libraries were prepared by immunoSEQ multiplex PCR; TCRdb keeps only in-frame clonotypes and omits some of them. This table holds roughly 250,000 clones, around 84% found once. Material for sequencing was PBMCs or T cells enriched from blood (not recorded which). These receptors all come from a woman aged 45-60 years who had recovered from COVID-19. The CDR3 runs from the conserved cysteine through the conserved F or W. The order of the fields is V gene, clone size, J gene, D gene, CDR3 protein, CDR3 DNA. D genes are given only for firm matches. A row's size may be missing; if present it is once, few, many or a size class.

v_call: TRBV7-8
clone_size: NA
j_call: TRBJ2-5
d_call: NA
cdr3_aa: CASSSGTPGTQYF
cdr3_nt: TGTGCCAGCAGCTCCGGGACTCCGGGGACCCAGTACTTC

v_call: TRBV18
clone_size: NA
j_call: TRBJ1-1
d_call: TRBD1
cdr3_aa: CASSAGTGRDTEAFF
cdr3_nt: TGTGCCAGCTCAGCGGGGACAGGGAGGGATACTGAAGCTTTCTTT

v_call: TRBV4-1
clone_size: NA
j_call: TRBJ2-5
d_call: NA
cdr3_aa: CASSQDRAQTQYF
cdr3_nt: TGCGCCAGCAGCCAAGACAGGGCGCAGACCCAGTACTTC

v_call: TRBV5-1
clone_size: NA
j_call: TRBJ1-2
d_call: TRBD1
cdr3_aa: CASSPWDSKFYGYTF
cdr3_nt: TGCGCCAGCAGCCCCTGGGACAGTAAATTCTATGGCTACACCTTC

v_call: TRBV29-1
clone_size: NA
j_call: TRBJ2-1
d_call: TRBD2
cdr3_aa: CSVGGLGGRIANNEQFF
cdr3_nt: TGCAGCGTTGGCGGACTAGGAGGACGGATCGCAAACAATGAGCAGTTCTTC

v_call: TRBV9
clone_size: NA
j_call: TRBJ2-1
d_call: NA
cdr3_aa: CASSVDRASYNEQFF
cdr3_nt: TGTGCCAGCAGCGTAGACAGGGCTTCATACAATGAGCAGTTCTTC

v_call: TRBV4-1
clone_size: NA
j_call: TRBJ1-4
d_call: NA
cdr3_aa: CASSRGLANEKLFF
cdr3_nt: TGCGCCAGCAGCCGCGGTCTGGCTAATGAAAAACTGTTTTTT

v_call: TRBV7-9
clone_size: once
j_call: TRBJ2-2
d_call: TRBD2
cdr3_aa: CASSFSTSGGTGELFF
cdr3_nt: TGTGCCAGCAGCTTTTCGACTAGCGGGGGGACCGGGGAGCTGTTTTTT

v_call: TRBV7-9
clone_size: NA
j_call: TRBJ2-5
d_call: TRBD2
cdr3_aa: CASSLAGGLGETQYF
cdr3_nt: TGTGCCAGCAGCTTAGCGGGAGGGTTGGGAGAGACCCAGTACTTC

v_call: TRBV28
clone_size: NA
j_call: TRBJ2-2
d_call: NA
cdr3_aa: CASTGNTGELFF
cdr3_nt: TGTGCCAGTACAGGGAACACCGGGGAGCTGTTTTTT

v_call: TRBV5-6
clone_size: NA
j_call: TRBJ1-5
d_call: NA
cdr3_aa: CASSLGQISNQPQHF
cdr3_nt: TGTGCCAGCAGCTTGGGTCAGATTAGCAATCAGCCCCAGCATTTT

v_call: TRBV28
clone_size: NA
j_call: TRBJ2-2
d_call: TRBD2
cdr3_aa: CASSFLVAGVVAGELFF
cdr3_nt: TGTGCCAGCAGTTTCCTTGTAGCGGGAGTTGTCGCCGGGGAGCTGTTTTTT

v_call: TRBV5-1
clone_size: NA
j_call: TRBJ2-5
d_call: TRBD2
cdr3_aa: CASSPATSGRSLGETQYF
cdr3_nt: TGCGCCAGCAGCCCCGCTACTAGCGGGAGAAGTTTGGGGGAGACCCAGTACTTC

v_call: TRBV29-1
clone_size: once
j_call: TRBJ1-4
d_call: TRBD1
cdr3_aa: CSVEVRETGLNEKLFF
cdr3_nt: TGCAGCGTTGAGGTTCGGGAGACAGGGCTTAATGAAAAACTGTTTTTT

v_call: TRBV11-2
clone_size: once
j_call: TRBJ1-6
d_call: TRBD1
cdr3_aa: CASSATGNYSPLHF
cdr3_nt: TGTGCCAGCAGCGCGACAGGGAACTATTCACCCCTCCACTTT

v_call: TRBV4-3
clone_size: NA
j_call: TRBJ1-4
d_call: TRBD1
cdr3_aa: CASSQDGTGMEKLFF
cdr3_nt: TGCGCCAGCAGCCAAGACGGGACAGGGATGGAAAAACTGTTTTTT

v_call: TRBV4-2
clone_size: once
j_call: TRBJ1-4
d_call: NA
cdr3_aa: CASSPQGNEKLFF
cdr3_nt: TGTGCCAGCAGCCCCCAGGGGAATGAAAAACTGTTTTTT

v_call: TRBV18
clone_size: NA
j_call: TRBJ2-3
d_call: NA
cdr3_aa: CASSPLGYPTDTQYF
cdr3_nt: TGTGCCAGCTCACCGCTAGGTTACCCCACAGATACGCAGTATTTT

v_call: TRBV28
clone_size: NA
j_call: TRBJ1-2
d_call: TRBD1
cdr3_aa: CASSFQGAGYGYTF
cdr3_nt: TGTGCCAGCAGTTTTCAGGGGGCAGGCTATGGCTACACCTTC

v_call: TRBV24-1
clone_size: once
j_call: TRBJ2-3
d_call: NA
cdr3_aa: CATSKGGTDTQYF
cdr3_nt: TGTGCCACCAGTAAGGGGGGCACAGATACGCAGTATTTT

v_call: TRBV5-1
clone_size: once
j_call: TRBJ2-7
d_call: NA
cdr3_aa: CASSSFSAGFEQYF
cdr3_nt: TGCGCCAGCAGCTCCTTCTCGGCAGGGTTCGAGCAGTACTTC

v_call: TRBV2
clone_size: NA
j_call: TRBJ1-5
d_call: NA
cdr3_aa: CASSERWAGNQPQHF
cdr3_nt: TGTGCCAGCAGTGAACGCTGGGCGGGAAATCAGCCCCAGCATTTT

v_call: TRBV5-1
clone_size: NA
j_call: TRBJ2-7
d_call: NA
cdr3_aa: CASALGNGAEEQYF
cdr3_nt: TGCGCCAGCGCCCTAGGGAATGGGGCCGAAGAGCAGTACTTC

v_call: TRBV7-8
clone_size: once
j_call: TRBJ2-1
d_call: TRBD1
cdr3_aa: CASSFRTGYNEQFF
cdr3_nt: TGTGCCAGCAGCTTCCGGACAGGGTACAATGAGCAGTTCTTC

v_call: TRBV27
clone_size: NA
j_call: TRBJ2-7
d_call: TRBD1
cdr3_aa: CASSYGQGQGSYEQYF
cdr3_nt: TGTGCCAGCAGTTATGGACAGGGGCAGGGGAGCTACGAGCAGTACTTC

v_call: TRBV11-3
clone_size: NA
j_call: TRBJ2-1
d_call: TRBD2
cdr3_aa: CASSLGVTLSGRSQAEQFF
cdr3_nt: TGTGCCAGCAGCTTAGGGGTGACCCTTAGCGGGAGATCTCAGGCTGAGCAGTTCTTC

v_call: TRBV2
clone_size: once
j_call: TRBJ1-1
d_call: NA
cdr3_aa: CASSEAGTGRGAFF
cdr3_nt: TGTGCCAGCAGTGAAGCGGGAACAGGGCGCGGCGCTTTCTTT

v_call: TRBV9
clone_size: NA
j_call: TRBJ1-2
d_call: NA
cdr3_aa: CASSTLGGGEANYGYTF
cdr3_nt: TGTGCCAGCAGCACCCTGGGAGGGGGTGAGGCTAACTATGGCTACACCTTC

v_call: TRBV6-5
clone_size: NA
j_call: TRBJ1-2
d_call: TRBD1
cdr3_aa: CASSTRTGVGGYTF
cdr3_nt: TGTGCCAGCAGCACCCGGACAGGGGTGGGTGGCTACACCTTC

v_call: TRBV5-1
clone_size: NA
j_call: TRBJ1-1
d_call: NA
cdr3_aa: CASSLAQGIGTEAFF
cdr3_nt: TGCGCCAGCAGCTTGGCTCAGGGGATAGGCACTGAAGCTTTCTTT

v_call: TRBV27
clone_size: NA
j_call: TRBJ2-7
d_call: NA
cdr3_aa: CASRGTDSYEQYF
cdr3_nt: TGTGCCAGCAGAGGGACTGACTCCTACGAGCAGTACTTC

v_call: TRBV23-1
clone_size: NA
j_call: TRBJ1-2
d_call: TRBD1
cdr3_aa: CASSRPGQGPLCYGYTF
cdr3_nt: TGCGCCAGCAGTCGGCCGGGACAGGGTCCCCTTTGCTATGGCTACACCTTC

v_call: TRBV6-5
clone_size: NA
j_call: TRBJ1-1
d_call: TRBD1
cdr3_aa: CASSHSPGQVLEAFF
cdr3_nt: TGTGCCAGCAGCCACAGCCCTGGACAGGTTCTTGAAGCTTTCTTT

v_call: TRBV30
clone_size: NA
j_call: TRBJ1-5
d_call: NA
cdr3_aa: CAWSVQHSNQPQHF
cdr3_nt: TGTGCCTGGAGTGTCCAACACAGCAATCAGCCCCAGCATTTT

v_call: TRBV7-9
clone_size: NA
j_call: TRBJ1-5
d_call: NA
cdr3_aa: CASSLGQYQPQHF
cdr3_nt: TGTGCCAGCAGCTTAGGACAGTATCAGCCCCAGCATTTT

v_call: TRBV29-1
clone_size: few
j_call: TRBJ1-1
d_call: NA
cdr3_aa: CSVEGQTNTEAFF
cdr3_nt: TGCAGCGTTGAAGGACAGACGAACACTGAAGCTTTCTTT

v_call: TRBV25-1
clone_size: NA
j_call: TRBJ1-1
d_call: NA
cdr3_aa: CASSEHGQTYFTEAFF
cdr3_nt: TGTGCCAGCAGTGAACACGGACAGACTTACTTTACTGAAGCTTTCTTT

v_call: TRBV27
clone_size: once
j_call: TRBJ2-6
d_call: NA
cdr3_aa: CASNTAGVAGANVLTF
cdr3_nt: TGTGCCAGCAACACTGCCGGGGTGGCTGGGGCCAACGTCCTGACTTTC

v_call: TRBV18
clone_size: NA
j_call: TRBJ2-2
d_call: NA
cdr3_aa: CASSRDSTGELFF
cdr3_nt: TGTGCCAGCTCGCGGGACAGCACCGGGGAGCTGTTTTTT

v_call: TRBV7-3
clone_size: NA
j_call: TRBJ2-3
d_call: TRBD1
cdr3_aa: CASSSNRGTGDTDTQYF
cdr3_nt: TGTGCCAGCAGCTCAAATAGGGGGACAGGCGACACAGATACGCAGTATTTT

v_call: TRBV28
clone_size: NA
j_call: TRBJ1-2
d_call: NA
cdr3_aa: CASSLWQGRGGNYGYTF
cdr3_nt: TGTGCCAGCAGTTTATGGCAGGGAAGGGGAGGCAACTATGGCTACACCTTC

v_call: TRBV5-1
clone_size: NA
j_call: TRBJ2-2
d_call: NA
cdr3_aa: CASSSITGLAATGELFF
cdr3_nt: TGCGCCAGCAGCTCGATAACGGGACTGGCAGCCACCGGGGAGCTGTTTTTT

v_call: TRBV28
clone_size: NA
j_call: TRBJ1-6
d_call: TRBD1
cdr3_aa: CASTIPGTGSSSLHF
cdr3_nt: TGTGCCAGCACCATTCCCGGGACAGGGAGTTCGTCCCTCCACTTT

v_call: TRBV2
clone_size: NA
j_call: TRBJ1-5
d_call: TRBD1
cdr3_aa: CASSTRGNSNQPQHF
cdr3_nt: TGTGCCAGCAGCACCAGGGGGAATAGCAATCAGCCCCAGCATTTT

v_call: TRBV7-3
clone_size: NA
j_call: TRBJ2-3
d_call: NA
cdr3_aa: CASSARSGGGTDTQYF
cdr3_nt: TGTGCCAGCAGCGCCCGGAGCGGCGGGGGCACAGATACGCAGTATTTT

v_call: TRBV5-8
clone_size: NA
j_call: TRBJ2-6
d_call: NA
cdr3_aa: CASSLPGESGANVLTF
cdr3_nt: TGTGCCAGCAGCTTGCCCGGGGAGTCTGGGGCCAACGTCCTGACTTTC

v_call: TRBV21-1
clone_size: NA
j_call: TRBJ2-2
d_call: NA
cdr3_aa: CASSKALLRVSTGELFF
cdr3_nt: TGTGCCAGCAGCAAAGCGCTTTTGAGGGTAAGCACCGGGGAGCTGTTTTTT

v_call: TRBV11-2
clone_size: NA
j_call: TRBJ1-1
d_call: NA
cdr3_aa: CASSLAFMNTEAFF
cdr3_nt: TGTGCCAGCAGCTTAGCTTTTATGAACACTGAAGCTTTCTTT

v_call: TRBV7-2
clone_size: NA
j_call: TRBJ2-3
d_call: NA
cdr3_aa: CASSLGLSTDTQYF
cdr3_nt: TGTGCCAGCAGCTTAGGGCTTTCCACAGATACGCAGTATTTT

v_call: TRBV18
clone_size: NA
j_call: TRBJ1-2
d_call: TRBD1
cdr3_aa: CASSPAFLGQGIYGYTF
cdr3_nt: TGTGCCAGCTCACCAGCGTTTCTTGGACAGGGGATCTATGGCTACACCTTC

v_call: TRBV18
clone_size: NA
j_call: TRBJ1-4
d_call: TRBD1
cdr3_aa: CASSNDRGLEKLFF
cdr3_nt: TGTGCCAGCTCAAACGACAGGGGGCTCGAAAAACTGTTTTTT

v_call: TRBV6-1
clone_size: NA
j_call: TRBJ2-2
d_call: TRBD2
cdr3_aa: CASSAPFLAANTGELFF
cdr3_nt: TGTGCCAGCAGTGCACCATTTCTAGCGGCGAACACCGGGGAGCTGTTTTTT

v_call: TRBV28
clone_size: NA
j_call: TRBJ2-3
d_call: TRBD2
cdr3_aa: CASNLGTSGGSQYF
cdr3_nt: TGTGCCAGCAATTTAGGGACTAGCGGAGGGTCGCAGTATTTT

v_call: TRBV11-2
clone_size: NA
j_call: TRBJ2-1
d_call: NA
cdr3_aa: CASSSQVTGKNEQFF
cdr3_nt: TGTGCCAGCAGCTCACAGGTGACCGGAAAGAATGAGCAGTTCTTC

v_call: TRBV6-5
clone_size: NA
j_call: TRBJ1-2
d_call: NA
cdr3_aa: CASGIGQNYGYTF
cdr3_nt: TGTGCCAGTGGGATCGGACAGAACTATGGCTACACCTTC

v_call: TRBV6-5
clone_size: NA
j_call: TRBJ1-1
d_call: NA
cdr3_aa: CASNAGPGTEAFF
cdr3_nt: TGTGCCAGCAACGCGGGGCCAGGAACTGAAGCTTTCTTT

v_call: TRBV6-2/TRBV6-3
clone_size: NA
j_call: TRBJ2-7
d_call: TRBD2
cdr3_aa: CASSQEASGSYEQYF
cdr3_nt: TGTGCCAGCAGTCAGGAGGCTAGCGGCTCCTACGAGCAGTACTTC

v_call: TRBV6-5
clone_size: NA
j_call: TRBJ1-1
d_call: NA
cdr3_aa: CASSLPGHGAEAFF
cdr3_nt: TGTGCCAGCAGTCTCCCGGGACACGGGGCTGAAGCTTTCTTT

v_call: TRBV3-1/TRBV3-2
clone_size: NA
j_call: TRBJ2-5
d_call: TRBD1
cdr3_aa: CASSHRQGKETQYF
cdr3_nt: TGTGCCAGCAGCCACCGACAGGGGAAAGAGACCCAGTACTTC

v_call: TRBV19
clone_size: NA
j_call: TRBJ2-5
d_call: NA
cdr3_aa: CASSNHASQETQYF
cdr3_nt: TGTGCCAGTAGTAATCACGCGAGTCAAGAGACCCAGTACTTC